This T cell receptor (beta chain) was identified in a study of blood T cells in healthy people across ages. Study results and limitations: With donor CMV status unknown, expanded clonotype changes were possibly confounded. The study regarded diversity estimates from one million T cells as underestimates.

Trimming removed 4 bases from V and 0 bases from J; junction bases left unmatched: 5. CDR3 size: 16 residues. Germline V gene data show CDR1 as SGHRS and CDR2 as YFSETQ. A second PCR, run for roughly 7 to 12 cycles, used a sample-barcoded 5' primer plus a J-beta primer mix. TCRdb recomputed calls from the 5' RACE reads with MiXCR, one row per CDR3 protein. Of 540,000 or so distinct CDR3 sequences listed, more than 45% are singletons. This clonotype appeared a few times. The antigen remains undetermined. The TCR was taken from a man older than 75 in good health. The chain combines TRBV5-1 with TRBJ2-3, with 10 positions matching TRBD2. Sample: blood. Written as DNA, the CDR3 is TGCGCCAGCAGCACGATGACTAGCGGGAGCACAGATACGCAGTATTTT. As protein: CASSTMTSGSTDTQYF.